Listed below are T cell receptor beta chains from one sample, sequenced in a study of cytotoxic CD8 clonotypes in ibrutinib-treated CLL. The repertoire was sequenced with immunoSEQ multiplex PCR; TCRdb's copy has only in-frame clones and lacks some. Among approximately 200,000 clones, 55% to 85% were seen once, and the ten largest hold around 15%. Sequenced here: PBMCs, sampled after 24 months of ibrutinib treatment. The source of these receptors is a human donor with chronic lymphocytic leukemia. CDR3s leave out the opening cysteine and the closing phenylalanine or tryptophan.

V gene	J gene	CDR3 protein
TRBV7-2	TRBJ2-7	ASSLLWKASTYEQY
TRBV5-6	TRBJ1-5	ASSFGPGDQPQH
TRBV5-1	TRBJ1-4	ASSLGQGEEKLF
TRBV30	TRBJ2-7	AWTALDRGDSEQY
TRBV29-1	TRBJ2-2	SVEGVNTGELF
TRBV7-9	TRBJ1-4	ASSLLGGVSNEKLF
TRBV11-2	TRBJ2-1	ASSHGQGDYNEQF
TRBV4-1	TRBJ1-1	ASSQDRTGRRNTEAF
TRBV4-3	TRBJ1-5	ASSQSTGNQPQH
TRBV19	TRBJ2-1	ASSIKAGEGNEQF
TRBV11-2	TRBJ2-7	ASSLGQGFYEQY
TRBV9	TRBJ2-1	ASSTGTSGYNEQF
TRBV18	TRBJ2-3	ASSPGPIPDTQY
TRBV5-1	TRBJ2-1	ASSASGTSAYNEQF
TRBV27	TRBJ2-1	ASSHGLAGKEVSYNEQF
TRBV4-3	TRBJ1-5	ASSQGGSNQPQH
TRBV7-8	TRBJ1-1	ASSLARDRATEAF
TRBV7-2	TRBJ2-2	ASSSDRNTGELF
TRBV7-2	TRBJ2-5	ATFQGLGTQY
TRBV19	TRBJ1-5	ASRKGQGAIQPQH
TRBV2	TRBJ2-1	ASSEAGISYNEQF
TRBV14	TRBJ1-4	ASSQDSRGLGEKLF
TRBV11-2	TRBJ2-3	ASSSDVGPDTQY
TRBV5-1	TRBJ2-5	ASSLQFGGSQETQY
TRBV27	TRBJ1-5	ASSFAHGGGNQPQH
TRBV7-2	TRBJ1-5	ASSLPGIVNQPQH
TRBV9	TRBJ2-3	ASSFGTDTQY
TRBV6-1	TRBJ2-7	ASSELLAGADYEQY
TRBV4-3	TRBJ2-1	ASSQDRPRGNEQF
TRBV4-1	TRBJ1-1	ASSQLRTGRNTEAF
TRBV9	TRBJ2-5	ASARTDLLAQETQY